Sequencing of this T cell receptor beta chain was carried out in a study of blood T cell repertoires in COVID-19 (dated by TCRdb to between 2020 and 2021). Context from the whole study: Collaborator samples came from the United States, Italy and Spain and covered acute and convalescent phases of COVID-19. Samples were obtained from the ongoing ImmuneRACE study (first 160 participants) and from some 1,200 subjects provided by 6 global collaborators. A freely available public database, intended as a resource for researchers studying the immune response to SARS-CoV-2, is where the repertoires were released. The dataset comprised deeply sampled blood TCRbeta repertoires from subjects exposed to, actively infected with, or recovered from COVID-19. A de-identified subject ID, COVID-19 status, age in years and sex were almost always included in the sample metadata. Where available, HLA class I and class II types were taken from metadata supplied by the sample provider and were not determined by assay-based typing. The material from the prospective study consisted of cDNA or gDNA derived from T cells, B-cell-depleted T cells, or PBMCs. Results and caveats for the whole study, not just this receptor: The amount of clinical and demographic metadata varied by source and participant and was provided uncurated.

TCRbeta CDR3 regions were amplified from genomic DNA by means of the immunoSEQ Assay, a bias-controlled multiplex PCR. Per the authors' processing: Within the assay, amplification of reference gene primers was used to estimate how many nucleated cells each sample contained. Sequence reads were collapsed and filtered to measure the absolute abundance of every unique TCRbeta CDR3 rearrangement. Productive Simpson clonality was computed per sample as the square root of Simpson's diversity index over productive rearrangements. As stored in TCRdb, this immuneACCESS dataset retains in-frame rearrangements with V and J assigned. A fraction of the clones does not appear; measured against another copy, unresolved V genes explain less than half of the discrepancy, and the remainder lacks a known reason. That table gives V, J and clone size, and the DNA gave D and trimming. Within this sample are 85,000 to 120,000 clones, with roughly 92% of them counted one time only. 1.9% of the sample goes to the ten largest clones.

V is cut by 2 bases and J by 7 bases, and the space between the germline ends is 15 bases. Measured from the cysteine to the phenylalanine, the CDR3 is 15 residues long. Here the CDR3 DNA is all that survives: 45 bases in frame from base 1. CDR1 and CDR2 were assigned from the germline V gene as WSHSY and SAAADI. One collaborating source in Seattle enrolled patients while the patients were actively infected and followed the patients over time throughout the course of disease. The collaborating institutions used their own protocols to collect whole blood in K2EDTA tubes. For TCRbeta analysis, collaborators shipped samples in one of three forms: frozen whole blood, isolated PBMCs, or DNA extracted from either of those sample types. With regard to this clone: Its binding antigen is unknown. It has no much larger one-base neighbor in the sample; base qualities were not kept.

The specimen sequenced was peripheral blood. The TCR was taken from a woman between 45 and 65 years old with COVID-19, enrolled during active disease. The sequence is built from TRBV10-2 and TRBJ1-5; TRBD1 is a weak D gene call, 6 bases matching. Here is the DNA: TGCGCCAGCAGTGAGGGGGGGGGCATGTTACAGCCCCAGCATTTT. The encoded protein is CASSEGGGMLQPQHF.